The 8 T cell receptor beta chains below all came from one sample that was sequenced in a study of cytomegalovirus exposure and HLA in healthy donors. This PCR relied on a set of 60 Vbeta primers and 13 Jbeta primers. Sequenced by immunoSEQ multiplex PCR; TCRdb stores in-frame clones only, minus some. Of under 40,000 clones listed, around 69% are singletons. What was sequenced was PBMCs. The receptors shown here come from a woman in her 30s in good health and CMV-seropositive.

J is TRBJ1-5 and V is TRBV6-1; 7 bases align to TRBD1. Germline V gives CDR1 MNHNS, CDR2 SASEGT. CDR3 length: 15 amino acids. V dropped 6 bases and J dropped 4; count of bases not matched to a gene: 9. Here the CDR3 DNA reads TGTGCCAGCAGCGCCGACAGGGAAAAGAATCAGCCCCAGCATTTT. As protein: CASSADREKNQPQHF.

This chain links TRBV11-2 with TRBJ2-4; D might be TRBD2 (5 bases). Per germline, CDR1 SGHAT and CDR2 FQNNGV. The CDR3 runs to 16 residues. Trimming pared 5 bases from V and 2 bases from J, leaving 16 bases between. CDR3 residues: CASSLTPRGSKNIQYF. In DNA, the CDR3 is TGTGCCAGCAGCCTCACCCCACGGGGATCCAAAAACATTCAGTACTTC.

The chain combines TRBV7-6 with TRBJ1-1; perhaps TRBD1 as D (6 bases). The CDR3 extends over 11 amino acids. The ends were cut back, 4 bases at V and 9 bases at J, with 9 bases in the middle. Germline V gene data show CDR1 as SGHVS and CDR2 as FNYEAQ. CDR3 amino acids: CASSSGTQAFF. CDR3 sequence (DNA): TGTGCCAGCAGCTCGGGGACACAAGCTTTCTTT.

A remark on this clone: The same CDR3 is also encoded by other DNA sequences in this sample. This chain joins TRBV28 and TRBJ2-3; TRBD1 matches at 8 bases. V was pared by 6 bases and J by 1 base, with 6 bases of the junction left unmatched. This CDR3 comprises 15 residues. Looked up from germline, CDR1 is MDHEN and CDR2 is SYDVKM. CDR3 DNA sequence: TGTGCCAGCAGCTCCACAGGGGGAGGCACAGATACGCAGTATTTT. Its protein product is CASSSTGGGTDTQYF.

The CDR3 bases are TGTGCCAGCAGTTTATCCCCGGGACAGGGGGGTCGAAATCAGCCCCAGCATTTT. It is translated as CASSLSPGQGGRNQPQHF. V and J are TRBV28 and TRBJ1-5; TRBD1 matches at 11 bases. The trim removed 1 base at V and 4 bases at J, leaving 9 bases unmatched. Per germline, CDR1 MDHEN and CDR2 SYDVKM. The CDR3 has 18 residues.

The V gene is TRBV6-1, the J gene TRBJ1-2; 7 nucleotides agree with TRBD1. The V gene end was trimmed by 0 bases and the J gene end by 8 bases; junction bases not matched to a gene: 6. The CDR3 length is 14 residues. CDR1 is MNHNS and CDR2 is SASEGT in the germline V gene. CDR3 DNA: TGTGCCAGCAGTGAAGCGTACAGGGGTGGGGGCTACACCTTC. Amino acids: CASSEAYRGGGYTF.

Within the sample, this clone is medium-sized. This chain uses TRBV19 with TRBJ2-1, with TRBD1 matching 12 bases. The germline V gene has CDR1 LNHDA and CDR2 SQIVND (reference sequence). The CDR3 has 14 amino acids. J lost 7 bases, V lost 8 bases, and 6 bases had no gene match. This chain's CDR3 is CASSGQGAWNEQFF. The CDR3 DNA follows: TGTGCCAGTTCGGGACAGGGGGCTTGGAATGAGCAGTTCTTC.

V and J are TRBV7-7 and TRBJ2-5, with a possible D match to TRBD1 (6 bases). The CDR3 length is 15 residues. CDR1 SSHAT and CDR2 FNYEAQ come from the germline V gene (reference sequence). The germline V and J ends were trimmed by 3 bases and 4 bases, with 15 bases remaining between them. The CDR3 loop reads CASSLSRGWGETQYF. The CDR3 nucleotides read TGTGCCAGCAGCTTGTCCAGGGGATGGGGAGAGACCCAGTACTTC.